The 20 T cell receptor beta chains below all came from one sample that was sequenced in a study of cytomegalovirus exposure and HLA in healthy donors. It was with 60 Vbeta and 13 Jbeta primers that the PCR ran. Some clones are missing from TCRdb's copy, which holds only in-frame ones; the method was immunoSEQ multiplex PCR. The repertoire holds about 130,000 clones, approximately 72% seen once, with about 3% in the top ten. The sequencing sample was made of PBMCs. The source of these receptors is a human donor in good health.

In its sample, this clone was seen a few times. The chain combines TRBV2 with TRBJ1-1, with 7 positions matching TRBD1. V was clipped by 0 bases and J by 10 bases; unmatched bases: 2. This CDR3 spans 12 amino acids. Looked up from germline, CDR1 is SNHLY and CDR2 is FYNNEI. CDR3: CASSEAYRGAFF. CDR3 in DNA: TGTGCCAGCAGTGAAGCTTACAGGGGAGCTTTCTTT.

The chain has TRBV27 and TRBJ1-6; TRBD1 is a possible D gene (6 bases). V was trimmed by 7 bases and J by 7 bases, leaving 14 bases between them. Germline V lookup: CDR1 MNHEY, CDR2 SMNVEV (reference sequence). The CDR3 length is 14 residues. The chain's CDR3 is CASTSTGTNSPLHF. The CDR3, as DNA: TGTGCCAGCACTTCCACAGGGACCAATTCACCCCTCCACTTT.

This clone was seen only a few times. V and J are TRBV7-9 and TRBJ2-5; D may be TRBD2 (7 bases). There are 15 residues in the CDR3. Trimming removed 0 bases from V and 1 base from J, with 9 bases in between. Germline V lookup: CDR1 SEHNR, CDR2 FQNEAQ (reference sequence). As DNA, the CDR3 is TGTGCCAGCAGCTTAGCGGGAGGGGGCCAAGAGACCCAGTACTTC. Its translation is CASSLAGGGQETQYF.

The genes are TRBV30 and TRBJ1-4; 8 bases agree with TRBD1. CDR1 GTSNPN and CDR2 SVGIG come from the germline V gene (reference sequence). V shed 5 bases, J shed 8 bases, and the junction held 10 bases outside the gene matches. The CDR3 sequence is 14 residues long. Written as DNA, the CDR3 is TGTGCCTGGGCCACGACAGGGGCGGGGGAAAAACTGTTTTTT. This translates into CAWATTGAGEKLFF. The entire variable domain, with the rest obtained from reference TRBV30 and TRBJ1-4, is as follows: SQTIHQWPATLVQPVGSPLSLECTVEGTSNPNLYWYRQAAGRGLQLLFYSVGIGQISSEVPQNLSASRPQDRQFILSSKKLLLSDSGFYLCAWATTGAGEKLFFGSGTQLSVL.

CDR3 protein: CASSPFLRETQYF. CDR3 nucleotides: TGTGCCAGCAGCCCGTTTCTCAGAGAGACCCAGTACTTC. The gene calls are TRBV4-2 and TRBJ2-5; D call uncertain. Germline-derived CDR1 and CDR2 are LGHNA and YNFKEQ. Trimming removed 4 bases from V and 4 bases from J, with 10 bases in between. This CDR3 is built from 13 residues.

The chain links TRBV5-1 to TRBJ2-3; D may be TRBD2 (5 bases). Germline V gene data show CDR1 as SGHRS and CDR2 as YFSETQ. The V gene lost 2 bases and the J gene lost 4 bases, with 11 bases spanning the gap. This CDR3 contains 14 residues. In DNA, the CDR3 is TGCGCCAGCAGCTTAGAGGGCTCCCCAGATACGCAGTATTTT. Protein sequence: CASSLEGSPDTQYF.

This chain joins TRBV4-1 and TRBJ2-3; D is possibly TRBD2 (5 bases). Trimming cost V 1 base and J 1 base, with 6 bases left between them. The CDR3 has 14 residues. Germline lookup yields CDR1 MGHRA and CDR2 YSYEKL. CDR3: CASSQGTGTDTQYF. The CDR3 nucleotides read TGCGCCAGCAGCCAAGGGACTGGCACAGATACGCAGTATTTT.

The chain has TRBV11-2 and TRBJ2-2; D is possibly TRBD2 (6 bases). V shed 8 bases and J shed 4 bases, with 11 bases lying between them. The CDR3 has 13 amino acids. Germline CDR1 and CDR2: SGHAT and FQNNGV. CDR3 sequence: CASSSAGTGELFF. CDR3 in DNA: TGTGCCAGCTCTTCAGCGGGCACCGGGGAGCTGTTTTTT.

The chain recombines TRBV15 with TRBJ2-7; D might be TRBD1 (6 bases). Germline-derived CDR1 and CDR2 are LNHNV and YYDKDF (reference sequence). The CDR3 has 14 amino acids. The V end lost 1 base, the J end lost 3 bases, and 10 bases lay between the germline ends. CDR3 in DNA: TGTGCCACCAGCAGAGCGGGACACCTCTACGAGCAGTACTTC. Its protein product is CATSRAGHLYEQYF.

In this sample, this clone turned up a few times. The CDR3, as DNA: TGTGCCAGCAGACAGATGAACTCTGGAAACACCATATATTTT. Its protein product is CASRQMNSGNTIYF. J is TRBJ1-3 and V is TRBV6-5; the D is unclear. The V end lost 6 bases, the J end lost 0 bases, and 9 bases lay between the germline ends. This CDR3 is 14 amino acids long. Germline V lookup: CDR1 MNHEY, CDR2 SVGAGI.

The chain combines TRBV6-1 with TRBJ1-2, with a tentative D call TRBD1 (5 bases). V lost 7 bases and J lost 3, with 12 bases in between. CDR3 size: 13 residues. Germline CDR1 reads MNHNS; CDR2 reads SASEGT. The DNA for the CDR3 is TGTGCCAGCACGCACAGGCCAGACTATGGCTACACCTTC. Protein: CASTHRPDYGYTF.

The chain links TRBV15 to TRBJ2-7, with D possibly TRBD2 on 7 matching bases. The CDR3 sequence is 16 residues long. Germline CDR1 is LNHNV and CDR2 is YYDKDF (reference sequence). V lost 3 bases and J lost 1, with 16 bases in between. The CDR3 DNA follows: TGTGCCACCAGCAGCGAAGGGGGGGGCAGTTCCTACGAGCAGTACTTC. The encoded protein is CATSSEGGGSSYEQYF.

This clone was found a few times. The chain uses TRBV28 and TRBJ2-5; tentatively, D is TRBD2 (6 bases). Trimming removed 4 bases from V and 1 base from J, with 13 bases in between. Germline CDR1 is MDHEN and CDR2 is SYDVKM. The CDR3 is made up of 15 amino acids. In DNA, the CDR3 is TGTGCCAGCAGTTATCAGTTCGGGAGCCAAGAGACCCAGTACTTC. It encodes CASSYQFGSQETQYF. Complete variable domain (other parts from reference TRBV28 and TRBJ2-5): DVKVTQSSRYLVKRTGEKVFLECVQDMDHENMFWYRQDPGLGLRLIYFSYDVKMKEKGDIPEGYSVSREKKERFSLILESASTNQTSMYLCASSYQFGSQETQYFGPGTRLLVL.

The chain carries TRBV7-9 and TRBJ2-7, with TRBD2 matching over 11 bases. After removal of 0 bases from V and 2 bases from J, the junction contained 12 bases not matched to a gene. The CDR3 contains 19 residues. The V gene's germline CDR1 is SEHNR and CDR2 FQNEAQ (reference sequence). The CDR3, as DNA: TGTGCCAGCAGCTTAGCCGACAGGGGGGGACTAGCGGATCCCTACGAGCAGTACTTC. It translates to CASSLADRGGLADPYEQYF.

As DNA, the CDR3 is TGTGCCAGTAGTATATCCAGGGGGTTGGATACGCAGTATTTT. This gives the protein CASSISRGLDTQYF. The chain employs TRBV19 and TRBJ2-3; 7 positions agree with TRBD1. Per the germline V gene, CDR1 is LNHDA and CDR2 is SQIVND (reference sequence). V lost 2 bases to trimming and J lost 6 bases; unmatched junction nucleotides: 5. CDR3 length: 14 amino acids.

The chain couples TRBV2 to TRBJ2-7; 8 nucleotides match TRBD2. This CDR3 comprises 17 residues. From germline, CDR1 is SNHLY and CDR2 FYNNEI. The V gene end was trimmed by 0 bases and the J gene end by 0 bases; junction bases not matched to a gene: 7. The CDR3 nucleotides read TGTGCCAGCAGTGAAGCGCTCCCGGCGGGAGGCTCCTACGAGCAGTACTTC. This encodes CASSEALPAGGSYEQYF. Together with reference TRBV2 and TRBJ2-7, the CDR3 gives the full variable domain: EPEVTQTPSHQVTQMGQEVILRCVPISNHLYFYWYRQILGQKVEFLVSFYNNEISEKSEIFDDQFSVERPDGSNFTLKIRSTKLEDSAMYFCASSEALPAGGSYEQYFGPGTRLTVT.

This chain connects TRBV11-2 to TRBJ2-5; perhaps TRBD2 as D (6 bases). Per germline, CDR1 SGHAT and CDR2 FQNNGV. The ends were cut back, 5 bases at V and 1 base at J, with 17 bases in the middle. The CDR3 is 16 residues long. In nucleotides, the CDR3 is TGTGCCAGCAGCCCGAAACTAGGTAGCGGCCAAGAGACCCAGTACTTC. Protein: CASSPKLGSGQETQYF. Based on the CDR3 plus reference TRBV11-2 and TRBJ2-5, the full variable domain is EAGVAQSPRYKIIEKRQSVAFWCNPISGHATLYWYQQILGQGPKLLIQFQNNGVVDDSQLPKDRFSAERLKGVDSTLKIQPAKLEDSAVYLCASSPKLGSGQETQYFGPGTRLLVL.

The chain joins TRBV2 to TRBJ2-4, with D uncertain. This CDR3 comprises 15 residues. The ends were cut back, 9 bases at V and 0 bases at J, with 15 bases in the middle. Per the germline V gene, CDR1 is SNHLY and CDR2 is FYNNEI. The CDR3 region is CASTNDPLAKNIQYF. CDR3 nucleotides: TGTGCCAGTACTAACGACCCATTAGCCAAAAACATTCAGTACTTC.

This chain uses TRBV7-2 with TRBJ1-6; 7 bases map to TRBD1. Germline-derived CDR1 and CDR2 are SGHTA and FQGNSA. Losses at the gene ends were 6 bases for V and 16 bases for J; bases not matched to a gene: 12. There are 13 residues in the CDR3. For the CDR3, the DNA is TGTGCCAGCAGTCAAAATAAGGGGGCTGGTCTCCACTTT. Its protein product is CASSQNKGAGLHF.

This clone was seen only a few times. The CDR3 sequence is CASSEDSRVLGTEAFF. The CDR3 coding sequence is TGTGCCAGCAGTGAAGACAGCAGGGTCCTGGGCACTGAAGCTTTCTTT. The V and J genes are TRBV6-4 and TRBJ1-1; tentative D call: TRBD1 (5 bases). Germline V lookup: CDR1 MRHNA, CDR2 SNTAGT. V was shortened by 3 bases and J by 4 bases, with 18 bases between the two germline ends. The CDR3 loop spans 16 amino acids.